The 17 T cell receptor beta chains in this list originate from one sample, sequenced in a study of response to subunit inactivated influenza vaccine (dated by TCRdb to 2017 to 2018). The library was built by means of RT-PCR. The sequencer listed for this sample is Illumina HiSeq 2500. Using fastp at Q25 and MiXCR, TCRdb reprocessed the public reads and kept productive beta chains. Merged by CDR3 protein, the rows form single entries marked with the most common genes and DNA. Present in this sample are under 500,000 distinct CDR3 sequences, around 9.9% of which were seen just once. About 12% of the sample comes from the top ten. This specimen's time point label, per the study, means: 45 days after influenza vaccine administration. The sequencing used PBMCs from blood, collected 40 to 50 days after vaccination. The receptors stem from a man aged 50-60 years who received an inactivated influenza vaccine. Donor details come from another sample of the same person, matched by shared clones.

Points on this clonotype: This may arise from a read error, as a much more abundant clone is one base away. The rearrangement joins TRBV5-1 to TRBJ2-5, with unresolved D. Trimming stripped 1 base from V and 1 base from J, with 5 bases between. The CDR3 length is 13 residues. From germline, CDR1 is SGHRS and CDR2 YFSETQ. Written as DNA, the CDR3 is TGCGCCAGCAGCTTGAAGGCCCAAGAGACCCAGTACTTC. Translation: CASSLKAQETQYF.

This clonotype has ten or more counts. The V gene is TRBV5-1, the J gene TRBJ2-4; either TRBD1 or TRBD2 may fit D (6 bases each). The CDR3 runs 15 residues. Germline CDR1 is SGHRS and CDR2 is YFSETQ. With 4 bases removed from V and 7 bases from J, the gap between germline ends came to 18 bases. Written as DNA, the CDR3 is TGCGCCAGCAGCCCCGACGGGGGCAGGGATAACATTCAGTACTTC. This codes for CASSPDGGRDNIQYF.

The genes are TRBV15 and TRBJ2-4; tentative D call: TRBD1 (6 bases). The ends were cut back, 5 bases at V and 8 bases at J, with 13 bases in the middle. Germline values: CDR1 LNHNV, CDR2 YYDKDF (reference sequence). This CDR3 comprises 13 residues. CDR3 region: CATSRQETDIQYF. The CDR3 DNA reads as TGTGCCACCAGCCGACAGGAGACGGACATTCAGTACTTC.

The CDR3 nucleotides are TGCGCCAGTCGTAGCGGGGGACAACGAAACAATGAGCAGTTCTTC. It codes for CASRSGGQRNNEQFF. The chain employs TRBV5-1 and TRBJ2-1; TRBD2 matches at 9 bases. V gave up 8 bases and J gave up 5 bases; unmatched junction bases: 11. This CDR3 contains 15 residues. Germline V lookup: CDR1 SGHRS, CDR2 YFSETQ. The full variable domain, with the rest looked up from reference TRBV5-1 and TRBJ2-1, is KAGVTQTPRYLIKTRGQQVTLSCSPISGHRSVSWYQQTPGQGLQFLFEYFSETQRNKGNFPGRFSGRQFSNSRSEMNVSTLELGDSALYLCASRSGGQRNNEQFFGPGTRLTVL.

The chain employs TRBV4-3 and TRBJ2-7; no definite D call. From germline, CDR1 is LGHNA and CDR2 YSLEER. The CDR3 loop spans 15 amino acids. V lost 1 base and J lost 4, with 14 bases in between. The CDR3 region has the DNA TGCGCCAGCAGCCAAGCGGCGGACCCATGGTACGAGCAGTACTTC. Translating gives CASSQAADPWYEQYF.

The V call is TRBV5-1, the J call TRBJ1-5; weak D call: TRBD1 (5 bases). The CDR3 has 14 amino acids. The V gene lost 4 bases and the J gene lost 4 bases, with 12 bases spanning the gap. The germline V gene has CDR1 SGHRS and CDR2 YFSETQ. CDR3 DNA sequence: TGCGCCAGCAGCCCGGGACGGCATAATCAGCCCCAGCATTTT. Its protein is CASSPGRHNQPQHF.

The table lists this clonotype with many counts. This chain uses TRBV29-1 with TRBJ2-3; D gene ambiguous. V dropped 4 bases and J dropped 5 bases, with 10 bases sitting between them. CDR3 length: 12 residues. Germline values: CDR1 SQVTM, CDR2 ANQGSEA. In DNA, the CDR3 is TGCAGCGTTGCCCTAAATCGAGATACGCAGTATTTT. Its protein product is CSVALNRDTQYF.

The chain has TRBV20-1 and TRBJ2-7; the match to TRBD2 covers 9 bases. V gave up 5 bases and J gave up 4 bases; unmatched junction bases: 6. Germline V gene lookup returns CDR1 DFQATT and CDR2 SNEGSKA (reference sequence). CDR3 length: 13 residues. The CDR3 DNA is TGCAGTGCTCCCGGGACTAGCAGTTACGAGCAGTACTTC. Translation: CSAPGTSSYEQYF.

The rearrangement joins TRBV11-1 to TRBJ2-5; no clear D gene. Trimming shortened V by 5 bases and J by 2 bases, and 24 bases separated the two germline ends. Germline values: CDR1 SGHAT, CDR2 FQDESV (reference sequence). The CDR3 is made up of 18 amino acids. The CDR3 bases are TGTGCCAGCAGCCTAAGGTCGCAGATCCGGGTTCCGCAAGAGACCCAGTACTTC. The encoded protein is CASSLRSQIRVPQETQYF.

The V call is TRBV5-1, the J call TRBJ2-1, with 12 bases that match TRBD2. CDR3 length: 16 amino acids. Trimming took 0 bases from V and 5 from J; bases not matched to a gene: 3. CDR1 is SGHRS and CDR2 is YFSETQ in the germline V gene. CDR3 residues: CASSLGLAGVDNEQFF. CDR3 in DNA: TGCGCCAGCAGCTTGGGACTAGCGGGAGTTGACAATGAGCAGTTCTTC.

The V call is TRBV15, the J call TRBJ2-5; 8 positions agree with TRBD1. This CDR3 contains 15 residues. Germline loops: CDR1 LNHNV, CDR2 YYDKDF (reference sequence). The ends lost 0 bases at V and 2 bases at J; junction bases unmatched: 2. CDR3 protein: CATSRETGVQETQYF. The CDR3 nucleotides read TGTGCCACCAGCAGAGAGACAGGGGTTCAAGAGACCCAGTACTTC.

The V gene is TRBV30, the J gene TRBJ1-5; D not certain. This CDR3 has 12 residues. Germline assignment: CDR1 GTSNPN and CDR2 SVGIG (reference sequence). Trimming left V 1 base short and J 4 bases short, with 5 bases between. The CDR3 is CAWSAGNQPQHF. In DNA form, the CDR3 reads TGTGCCTGGAGTGCGGGGAATCAGCCCCAGCATTTT. Full variable domain (remainder filled in from reference TRBV30 and TRBJ1-5): SQTIHQWPATLVQPVGSPLSLECTVEGTSNPNLYWYRQAAGRGLQLLFYSVGIGQISSEVPQNLSASRPQDRQFILSSKKLLLSDSGFYLCAWSAGNQPQHFGDGTRLSIL.

This clonotype was seen many times. The V call is TRBV12-3 or TRBV12-4, the J call TRBJ2-1; a possible D gene is TRBD2 (5 bases). This CDR3 spans 14 amino acids. The V end lost 6 bases, the J end lost 8 bases, and 17 bases lay between the germline ends. CDR3: CASRASGRGDEQFF. The CDR3 DNA sequence: TGTGCCAGCAGGGCCTCAGGACGGGGTGATGAGCAGTTCTTC.

The chain has TRBV25-1 and TRBJ2-5, with D tentatively TRBD2 (6 bases). This CDR3 is built from 14 residues. Per germline, CDR1 MGHDK and CDR2 SYGVNS. Trimming removed 1 base from V and 0 bases from J, with 6 bases in between. The CDR3 spells CASSEWEDQETQYF. The CDR3 coding sequence is TGTGCCAGCAGTGAATGGGAGGACCAAGAGACCCAGTACTTC.

This clonotype was counted between two and nine times. The V gene is TRBV5-6, the J gene TRBJ2-7; 9 bases are shared with TRBD2. With 2 bases clipped from V and 5 bases from J, the junction kept 8 bases outside the gene matches. The V gene's germline CDR1 is SGHDT and CDR2 YYEEEE. The CDR3 extends over 15 amino acids. Here the CDR3 reads CASSLTSGLPHEQYF. The CDR3 DNA follows: TGTGCCAGCAGCTTAACTAGCGGGCTCCCCCACGAGCAGTACTTC.

This chain connects TRBV16 to TRBJ2-7; 12 positions match TRBD2. V gave up 0 bases and J gave up 7 bases; unmatched junction bases: 7. Per germline, CDR1 KGHSY and CDR2 FQNENV. The CDR3 covers 16 residues. The CDR3 nucleotides read TGTGCCAGCAGCCAATCGAGTCTAGCGGGAGGGCGTGAGCAGTACTTC. It yields the protein CASSQSSLAGGREQYF.

The CDR3 loop is CASSPGPRPLNTEAFF. CDR3 DNA sequence: TGTGCCAGCAGCCCAGGACCGAGACCCTTGAACACTGAAGCTTTCTTT. The gene calls are TRBV5-3 and TRBJ1-1, with D hard to call. TRBV5-3 is sorted into the ORF group, with uncertain function. Between the trimmed V and J ends, which lost 8 bases and 0 bases, there was a span of 20 bases. This CDR3 has 16 amino acids.